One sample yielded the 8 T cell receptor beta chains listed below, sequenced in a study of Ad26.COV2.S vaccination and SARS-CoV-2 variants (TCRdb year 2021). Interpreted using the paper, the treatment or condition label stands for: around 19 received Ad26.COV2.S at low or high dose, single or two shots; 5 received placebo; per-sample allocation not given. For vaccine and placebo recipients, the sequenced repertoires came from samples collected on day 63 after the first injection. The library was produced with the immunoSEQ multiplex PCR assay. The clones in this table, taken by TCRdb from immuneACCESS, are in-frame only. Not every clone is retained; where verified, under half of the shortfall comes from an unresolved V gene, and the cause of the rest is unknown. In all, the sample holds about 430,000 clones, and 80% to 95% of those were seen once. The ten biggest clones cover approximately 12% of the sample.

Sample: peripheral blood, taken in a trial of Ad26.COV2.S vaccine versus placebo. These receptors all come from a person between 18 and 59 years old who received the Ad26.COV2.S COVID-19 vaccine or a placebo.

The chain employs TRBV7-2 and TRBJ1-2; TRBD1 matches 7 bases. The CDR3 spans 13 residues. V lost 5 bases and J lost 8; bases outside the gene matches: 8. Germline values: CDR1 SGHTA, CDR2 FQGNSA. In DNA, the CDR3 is TGTGCCAGCAGCCAAACAGGGGCGTGGGGCTACACCTTC. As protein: CASSQTGAWGYTF.

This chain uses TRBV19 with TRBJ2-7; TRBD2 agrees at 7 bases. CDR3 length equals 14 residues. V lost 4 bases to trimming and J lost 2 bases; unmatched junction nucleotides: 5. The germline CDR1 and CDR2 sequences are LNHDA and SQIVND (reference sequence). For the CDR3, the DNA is TGTGCCAGTAGTAACGCGGGAGAAACCTACGAGCAGTACTTC. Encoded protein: CASSNAGETYEQYF.

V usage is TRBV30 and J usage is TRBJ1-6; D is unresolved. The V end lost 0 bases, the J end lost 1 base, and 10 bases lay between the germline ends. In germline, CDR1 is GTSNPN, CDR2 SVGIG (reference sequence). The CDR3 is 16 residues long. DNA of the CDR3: TGTGCCTGGAGTGTACATGCGTCATCCTATAATTCACCCCTCCACTTT. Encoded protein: CAWSVHASSYNSPLHF.

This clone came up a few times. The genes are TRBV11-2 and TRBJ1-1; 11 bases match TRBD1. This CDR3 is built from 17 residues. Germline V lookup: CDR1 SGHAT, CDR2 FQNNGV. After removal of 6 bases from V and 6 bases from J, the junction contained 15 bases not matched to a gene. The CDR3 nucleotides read TGTGCCAGCAGGGAACTCCGGGACAGGGGGGTCAGGGCTGAAGCTTTCTTT. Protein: CASRELRDRGVRAEAFF. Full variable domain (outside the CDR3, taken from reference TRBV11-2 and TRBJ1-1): EAGVAQSPRYKIIEKRQSVAFWCNPISGHATLYWYQQILGQGPKLLIQFQNNGVVDDSQLPKDRFSAERLKGVDSTLKIQPAKLEDSAVYLCASRELRDRGVRAEAFFGQGTRLTVV.

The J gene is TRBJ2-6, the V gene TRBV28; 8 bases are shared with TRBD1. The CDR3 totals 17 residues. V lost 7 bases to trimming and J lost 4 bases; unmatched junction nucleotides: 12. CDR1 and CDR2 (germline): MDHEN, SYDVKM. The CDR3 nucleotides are TGTGCCAGCACCATGGGACAGGCCTCCTCCGGGGCCAACGTCCTGACTTTC. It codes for CASTMGQASSGANVLTF.

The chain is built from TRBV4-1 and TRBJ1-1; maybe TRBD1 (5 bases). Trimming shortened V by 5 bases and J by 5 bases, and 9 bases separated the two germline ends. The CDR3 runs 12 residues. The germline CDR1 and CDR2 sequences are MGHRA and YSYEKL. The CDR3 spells CASSGGLTEAFF. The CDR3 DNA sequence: TGCGCCAGCAGCGGGGGTTTGACTGAAGCTTTCTTT.

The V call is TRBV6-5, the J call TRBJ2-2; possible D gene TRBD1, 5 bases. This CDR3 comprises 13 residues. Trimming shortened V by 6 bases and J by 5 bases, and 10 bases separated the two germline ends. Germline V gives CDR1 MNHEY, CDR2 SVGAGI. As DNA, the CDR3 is TGTGCCAGCAGGGTTGACAGAACCGGGGAGCTGTTTTTT. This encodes CASRVDRTGELFF.

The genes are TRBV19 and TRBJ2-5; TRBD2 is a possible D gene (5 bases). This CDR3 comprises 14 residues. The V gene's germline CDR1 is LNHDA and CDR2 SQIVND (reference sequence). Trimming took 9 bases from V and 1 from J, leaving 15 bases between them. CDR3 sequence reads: CASMKAGFQETQYF. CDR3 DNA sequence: TGTGCCAGCATGAAGGCGGGCTTCCAAGAGACCCAGTACTTC.